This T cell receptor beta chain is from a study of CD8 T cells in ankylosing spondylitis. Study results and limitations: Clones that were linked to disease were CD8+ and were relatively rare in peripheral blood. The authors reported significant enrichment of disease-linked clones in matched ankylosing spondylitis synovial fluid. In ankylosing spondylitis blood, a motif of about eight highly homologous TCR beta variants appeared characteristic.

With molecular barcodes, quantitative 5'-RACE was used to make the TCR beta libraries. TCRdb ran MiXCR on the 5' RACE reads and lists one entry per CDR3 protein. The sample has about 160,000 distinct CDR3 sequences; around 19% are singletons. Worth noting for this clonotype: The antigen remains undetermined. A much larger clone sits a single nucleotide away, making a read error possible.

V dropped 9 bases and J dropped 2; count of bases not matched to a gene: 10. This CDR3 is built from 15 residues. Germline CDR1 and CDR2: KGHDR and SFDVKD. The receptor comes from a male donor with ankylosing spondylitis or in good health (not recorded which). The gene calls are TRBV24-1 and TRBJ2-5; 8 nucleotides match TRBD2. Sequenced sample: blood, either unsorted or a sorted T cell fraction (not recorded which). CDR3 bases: TGTGCCACCGGTGTGAGCGGGAGACGGCAAGAGACCCAGTACTTC. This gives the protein CATGVSGRRQETQYF.